The 19 T cell receptor beta chains in this list originate from one sample, sequenced in a study of blood T cells in healthy people across ages. Through a sample-barcoded 5' primer and a J-beta primer mix, a second PCR was run for roughly 6 to 12 cycles. TCRdb independently ran MiXCR on the 5' RACE reads; one entry per CDR3 protein. The profile shows some 1 million distinct CDR3 sequences, 40% to 50% of them singletons. The sample was blood. These receptor sequences come from a woman aged 60 to 75 in good health.

The rearrangement uses TRBV7-7 and TRBJ2-5, with TRBD1 as a possible D gene (6 bases). The better agreement between TRBJ2-7 and the DNA end casts doubt on the J call. The CDR3 covers 13 residues. The germline CDR1 and CDR2 sequences are SSHAT and FNYEAQ (reference sequence). CDR3 sequence: CASSQSGAHEQYF. In DNA, the CDR3 is TGTGCCAGCAGCCAATCAGGGGCCCACGAGCAGTACTTC.

This clonotype was recorded a few times. The chain recombines TRBV12-3 or TRBV12-4 with TRBJ2-3; D call uncertain. This CDR3 region has 11 residues. The V end was cut by 7 bases, the J end by 3 bases, with 5 bases between. Written as DNA, the CDR3 is TGTGCCAGCACCTATACAGATACGCAGTATTTT. Encoded protein: CASTYTDTQYF.

This clonotype was recorded many times. The V gene is TRBV5-1, the J gene TRBJ1-1, with D perhaps TRBD1 (6 bases). CDR3 length: 13 amino acids. Germline V gives CDR1 SGHRS, CDR2 YFSETQ. V shed 0 bases and J shed 4 bases, with 7 bases lying between them. CDR3 loop: CASSLGGGTEAFF. CDR3 nucleotides: TGCGCCAGCAGCTTGGGAGGGGGCACTGAAGCTTTCTTT.

Notes on this clonotype: A junction end diverges from the germline sequence, so it may reflect a read error. This rearrangement joins TRBV6-5 to TRBJ2-7, with 12 bases aligning to TRBD1. Germline loops: CDR1 MNHEY, CDR2 SVGAGI. The CDR3 extends over 15 amino acids. Here the CDR3 reads CVSSEGQGATYEQYF. CDR3 nucleotide sequence: TGTGTCAGCAGTGAGGGACAGGGGGCTACCTACGAGCAGTACTTC.

The rearrangement uses TRBV20-1 and TRBJ2-3, with a possible D match to TRBD2 (6 bases). Germline V gene sequence: CDR1 DFQATT, CDR2 SNEGSKA (reference sequence). Trimming stripped 5 bases from V and 0 bases from J, with 21 bases between. This CDR3 has 17 residues. Here the CDR3 reads CSAVDTHSGSSTDTQYF. As DNA, the CDR3 is TGCAGTGCTGTGGACACACATAGCGGCTCTAGCACAGATACGCAGTATTTT.

This clonotype was counted once. A read error may account for a junction end that differs from germline. This sequence joins TRBV15 and TRBJ2-5; D gene uncertain. The J call may be in error: the DNA end matches TRBJ2-7 better. The CDR3 has 13 residues. CDR1 LNHNV and CDR2 YYDKDF come from the germline V gene (reference sequence). The CDR3 DNA follows: TGTGCCGCCAGCAGCAATGATCCGGCCGAGCAGTACTTC. Amino acid sequence: CAASSNDPAEQYF.

This rearrangement joins TRBV27 to TRBJ1-4; no clear D. Per the germline V gene, CDR1 is MNHEY and CDR2 is SMNVEV (reference sequence). The CDR3 contains 13 residues. V was shortened by 7 bases and J by 7 bases, with 13 bases between the two germline ends. The chain's CDR3 is CASTSWRSEKLFF. Written as DNA, the CDR3 is TGTGCCAGCACCTCCTGGCGCAGTGAAAAACTGTTTTTT.

This clonotype was seen ten or more times. J is TRBJ2-7 and V is TRBV6-5, with D unresolved. This CDR3 spans 14 amino acids. From germline, CDR1 is MNHEY and CDR2 SVGAGI. The V end was cut by 2 bases, the J end by 1 base, with 9 bases between. The CDR3 loop is CASSYQGRSYEQYF. The CDR3 region has the DNA TGTGCCAGCAGTTACCAAGGCAGATCCTACGAGCAGTACTTC.

This clonotype has more than one count but fewer than ten. V gene TRBV28 combines with J gene TRBJ2-4; 8 bases map to TRBD1. The DNA end is more similar to TRBJ2-7, so the J call may be wrong. CDR1 MDHEN and CDR2 SYDVKM come from the germline V gene. The length of the CDR3 is 15 residues. The CDR3 spells CASSPLQDTGGEQYF. In nucleotides, the CDR3 is TGTGCCAGCAGTCCTTTACAAGATACAGGGGGCGAGCAGTACTTC.

V usage is TRBV20-1 and J usage is TRBJ2-1, with TRBD1 identical over 7 bases. This CDR3 has 15 amino acids. Looked up from germline, CDR1 is DFQATT and CDR2 is SNEGSKA (reference sequence). The ends lost 3 bases at V and 10 bases at J; junction bases unmatched: 15. The CDR3 loop reads CSASKSSRGTYEQFF. CDR3 nucleotide sequence: TGCAGTGCTAGCAAGTCATCCAGGGGGACCTACGAGCAGTTCTTC.

This clonotype has a handful of counts. The chain recombines TRBV6-2 or TRBV6-3 with TRBJ2-3; 7 nucleotides align to TRBD2. V trimming: 4 bases; J trimming: 1 base; junction bases outside the gene matches: 14. This CDR3 is 18 amino acids long. Germline V CDR1 and CDR2: MNHEY, SVGEGT. The CDR3 loop reads CASSFLRGGRIGTDTQYF. The CDR3 nucleotides read TGTGCCAGCAGTTTCCTAAGGGGCGGGAGAATTGGCACAGATACGCAGTATTTT.

The count of this clonotype is one. The chain links TRBV3-1 to TRBJ1-4; 8 positions match TRBD1. V shed 7 bases, J shed 8 bases, and the junction held 15 bases outside the gene matches. CDR3 size: 16 residues. Germline CDR1 and CDR2: LGHDT and YNNKEL (reference sequence). The CDR3 loop is CASTPGQGAFREKLFF. The CDR3 coding sequence is TGTGCCAGCACCCCCGGACAGGGAGCGTTTCGGGAAAAACTGTTTTTT.

The chain has TRBV20-1 and TRBJ2-4; 10 nucleotides match TRBD1. The V and J ends lost 5 bases and 3 bases, in that order; junction bases with no gene match: 10. Germline V gene lookup returns CDR1 DFQATT and CDR2 SNEGSKA (reference sequence). There are 16 residues in the CDR3. The CDR3 DNA is TGCAGTGCTTCCATACCGGGACAGGGGCTCAAAAACATTCAGTACTTC. Its translation: CSASIPGQGLKNIQYF.

This clonotype came up a few times. The chain recombines TRBV21-1 with TRBJ2-3; the table's TRBD2 call for D was not verified on the DNA. TRBV21-1 is designated a pseudogene. CDR3 length: 17 amino acids. The CDR3 is CASSLRPSESSTDTQYF. The CDR3 DNA follows: TGTGCCAGCAGCCTACGCCCAAGCGAGAGTAGCACAGATACGCAGTATTTT.

This sequence joins TRBV28 and TRBJ1-2; tentative D call: TRBD1 (6 bases). This CDR3 has 12 residues. Germline V gene sequence: CDR1 MDHEN, CDR2 SYDVKM. The V and J ends lost 8 bases and 7 bases respectively, with 14 bases between them. Written as DNA, the CDR3 is TGTGCCAGCCGTTGGCAGGGGTTTGGCTACACCTTC. Encoded protein: CASRWQGFGYTF.

This clonotype was seen more than once but under ten times. The CDR3 DNA is TGTGCCACCAGTCCAGGAGAAAACATTCAGTACTTC. It yields the protein CATSPGENIQYF. V usage is TRBV24-1 and J usage is TRBJ2-4; D is uncertain. The CDR3 has 12 amino acids. V gave up 6 bases and J gave up 5 bases, with 7 bases separating them. Germline V gives CDR1 KGHDR, CDR2 SFDVKD.

This chain connects TRBV20-1 to TRBJ1-5; no clear D. Per the germline V gene, CDR1 is DFQATT and CDR2 is SNEGSKA (reference sequence). The V end was cut by 0 bases, the J end by 1 base, with 16 bases between. The CDR3 extends over 17 amino acids. CDR3 sequence: CSARDLVFGGSNQPQHF. As DNA, the CDR3 is TGCAGTGCTAGAGATTTGGTTTTCGGAGGGAGCAATCAGCCCCAGCATTTT.

This chain links TRBV28 with TRBJ2-7; tentatively, D is TRBD1 or TRBD2 (5 bases each). CDR1 and CDR2 from the germline V gene are MDHEN and SYDVKM. Trimming pared 5 bases from V and 7 bases from J, leaving 18 bases between. The CDR3 runs to 14 residues. CDR3 loop: CASSVVGTFGEQYF. In DNA, the CDR3 is TGTGCCAGCAGTGTAGTCGGGACCTTCGGGGAGCAGTACTTC.

The table lists this clonotype with a few counts. The chain is built from TRBV6-5 and TRBJ2-1, with TRBD2 matching 8 bases. The CDR3 has 13 residues. Germline CDR1 and CDR2: MNHEY and SVGAGI. V lost 6 bases, J lost 8 bases, and 6 bases stayed unmatched. The CDR3 is CASSEGTRDEQFF. CDR3 nucleotides: TGTGCCAGCAGCGAAGGGACTAGAGATGAGCAGTTCTTC.